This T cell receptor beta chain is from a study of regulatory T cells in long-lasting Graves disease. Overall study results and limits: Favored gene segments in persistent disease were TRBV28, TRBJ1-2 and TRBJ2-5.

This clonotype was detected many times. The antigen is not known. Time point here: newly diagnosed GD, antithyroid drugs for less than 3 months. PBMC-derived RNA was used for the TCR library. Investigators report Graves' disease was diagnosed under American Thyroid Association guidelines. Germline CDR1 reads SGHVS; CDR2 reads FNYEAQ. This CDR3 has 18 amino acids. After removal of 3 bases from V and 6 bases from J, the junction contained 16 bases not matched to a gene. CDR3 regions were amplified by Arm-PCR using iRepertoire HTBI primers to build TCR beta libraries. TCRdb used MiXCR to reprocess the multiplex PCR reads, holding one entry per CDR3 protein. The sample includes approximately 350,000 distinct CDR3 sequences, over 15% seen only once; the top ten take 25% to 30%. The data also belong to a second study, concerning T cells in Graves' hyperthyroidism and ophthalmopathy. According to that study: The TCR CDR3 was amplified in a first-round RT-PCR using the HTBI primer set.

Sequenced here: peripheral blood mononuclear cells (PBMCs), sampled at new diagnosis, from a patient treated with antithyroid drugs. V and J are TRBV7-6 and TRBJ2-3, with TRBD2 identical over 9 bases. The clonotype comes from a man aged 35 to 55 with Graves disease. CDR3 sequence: CASSFSGFLRGGLDTQYF. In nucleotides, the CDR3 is TGTGCCAGCAGCTTTTCAGGTTTCTTGCGGGGGGGCCTGGATACGCAGTATTTT.